These T cell receptor beta chains were read from a single sample in a study of T-cell reconstitution after alpha-beta-depleted transplantation in children. TCRdb reprocessed the PCR reads via MiXCR and lists one record per CDR3 protein. The sample shows 450,000 to 500,000 distinct CDR3 sequences, around an eighth of them seen only once. The material sequenced was PBMCs from the stem cell graft donor, taken from the stem cell graft. The source is a human donor who donated a stem cell graft to a child with combined immunodeficiency. CDR3s include the opening cysteine and the closing phenylalanine or tryptophan. D genes are given only for firm matches. Clone size is given for some rows only: seen once, a few or many times, or a class if the clone is expanded.

CDR3 protein: CSVATGWNYEQYF; CDR3 DNA: TGCAGCGTCGCTACAGGGTGGAACTACGAGCAGTACTTC; clone size: .; D gene: .; V gene: TRBV29-1; J gene: TRBJ2-7
CDR3 protein: CASSFRTDEQYF; CDR3 DNA: TGTGCCAGCAGCTTTAGAACGGACGAGCAGTACTTC; clone size: few; D gene: .; V gene: TRBV5-5; J gene: TRBJ2-7
CDR3 protein: CASSWDRGYTDTQYF; CDR3 DNA: TGTGCCAGCAGTTGGGACAGGGGCTACACAGATACGCAGTATTTT; clone size: many; D gene: TRBD1; V gene: TRBV12-3/TRBV12-4; J gene: TRBJ2-3
CDR3 protein: CASRPQGKYGYTF; CDR3 DNA: TGTGCCAGCAGGCCACAGGGAAAGTATGGCTACACCTTC; clone size: many; D gene: .; V gene: TRBV2; J gene: TRBJ1-2
CDR3 protein: CASSQDPWRAGGPNEQFF; CDR3 DNA: TGCGCCAGCAGCCAAGATCCGTGGAGGGCAGGGGGACCCAATGAGCAGTTCTTC; clone size: few; D gene: .; V gene: TRBV4-3; J gene: TRBJ2-1
CDR3 protein: CASSLLAGSPLYEQYF; CDR3 DNA: TGTGCCAGCAGCTTACTAGCTGGGAGTCCCCTCTACGAGCAGTACTTC; clone size: many; D gene: .; V gene: TRBV7-2; J gene: TRBJ2-7
CDR3 protein: CASTAQSFNQPQHF; CDR3 DNA: TGTGCCAGCACAGCACAGAGCTTCAATCAGCCCCAGCATTTT; clone size: many; D gene: .; V gene: TRBV2; J gene: TRBJ1-5
CDR3 protein: CASSYGGARFYEQYF; CDR3 DNA: TGTGCCAGCAGTTACGGCGGGGCGCGTTTCTACGAGCAGTACTTC; clone size: .; D gene: .; V gene: TRBV6-2/TRBV6-3; J gene: TRBJ2-7
CDR3 protein: CASSGRRYEQYF; CDR3 DNA: TGTGCCAGCTCCGGGAGGCGGTACGAGCAGTACTTC; clone size: few; D gene: TRBD2; V gene: TRBV3-1; J gene: TRBJ2-7
CDR3 protein: CSARDLAGGGSEQYF; CDR3 DNA: TGCAGTGCTAGAGATCTGGCGGGAGGCGGGTCGGAGCAGTACTTC; clone size: few; D gene: TRBD2; V gene: TRBV20-1; J gene: TRBJ2-7
CDR3 protein: CASAGVDLRMAKNIQYF; CDR3 DNA: TGTGCCAGTGCGGGAGTAGACCTAAGGATGGCCAAAAACATTCAGTACTTC; clone size: few; D gene: TRBD2; V gene: TRBV7-9; J gene: TRBJ2-4
CDR3 protein: CASSWTGGGYEQFF; CDR3 DNA: TGCGCCAGCAGCTGGACAGGGGGCGGCTATGAGCAGTTCTTC; clone size: .; D gene: TRBD1; V gene: TRBV5-1; J gene: TRBJ2-1
CDR3 protein: CASSVTPGTDSYEQYF; CDR3 DNA: TGTGCCAGCAGCGTCACTCCGGGGACGGACTCCTACGAGCAGTACTTC; clone size: .; D gene: .; V gene: TRBV3-1; J gene: TRBJ2-7
CDR3 protein: CAISDPVQGDGYTF; CDR3 DNA: TGTGCCATCAGTGACCCCGTACAAGGGGATGGCTACACCTTC; clone size: .; D gene: .; V gene: TRBV10-3; J gene: TRBJ1-2
CDR3 protein: CASRYNDWEQYF; CDR3 DNA: TGTGCCAGCAGGTATAATGATTGGGAGCAGTACTTC; clone size: .; D gene: .; V gene: TRBV7-9; J gene: TRBJ2-7
CDR3 protein: CASSPLSGPTGELFF; CDR3 DNA: TGTGCCAGCAGCCCCCTGTCGGGCCCCACCGGGGAGCTGTTTTTT; clone size: few; D gene: .; V gene: TRBV5-5; J gene: TRBJ2-2
CDR3 protein: CASSVDEGFTYGYTF; CDR3 DNA: TGTGCCAGCAGCGTAGACGAGGGCTTTACCTATGGCTACACCTTC; clone size: .; D gene: .; V gene: TRBV9; J gene: TRBJ1-2
CDR3 protein: CASSVGDALSGYEQFF; CDR3 DNA: TGTGCCAGCAGCGTAGGAGACGCCTTATCCGGGTATGAGCAGTTCTTC; clone size: many; D gene: .; V gene: TRBV9; J gene: TRBJ2-1
CDR3 protein: CATGDRAHTGELFF; CDR3 DNA: TGTGCCACCGGAGACAGGGCCCACACCGGGGAGCTGTTTTTT; clone size: few; D gene: TRBD1; V gene: TRBV24-1; J gene: TRBJ2-2
CDR3 protein: CASSSRDRGGNTGELFF; CDR3 DNA: TGTGCCAGCAGCTCCCGGGACAGGGGTGGGAACACCGGGGAGCTGTTTTTT; clone size: few; D gene: TRBD1; V gene: TRBV6-5; J gene: TRBJ2-2
CDR3 protein: CASSVGQGTSYEQYF; CDR3 DNA: TGTGCCAGCAGCGTAGGACAGGGGACGTCCTACGAGCAGTACTTC; clone size: few; D gene: TRBD1; V gene: TRBV9; J gene: TRBJ2-7
CDR3 protein: CASSPGEPPHEQYF; CDR3 DNA: TGTGCCAGCAGCCCCGGGGAGCCCCCGCACGAGCAGTACTTC; clone size: .; D gene: .; V gene: TRBV7-9; J gene: TRBJ2-7
CDR3 protein: CASSRTGYPDTQYF; CDR3 DNA: TGTGCCAGCAGCAGGACAGGGTACCCAGATACGCAGTATTTT; clone size: .; D gene: .; V gene: TRBV21-1; J gene: TRBJ2-3